A selection of T cell receptor beta chains follows, all from one sample in a study of blood T cell repertoires in COVID-19. Method: immunoSEQ multiplex PCR; TCRdb's copy keeps in-frame clones and lacks some. The table lists 150,000 to 200,000 clones, around nine tenths of them singletons. Sequenced: PBMCs or T cells enriched from blood (not recorded which). The receptors derive from a woman between 50 and 59 years old who had recovered from COVID-19. CDR3s include the opening cysteine and the closing phenylalanine or tryptophan. A D gene is named only where the DNA matches it firmly. Clone size is not always given. Where it is, it says once, few, many or a class for expanded clones.

D gene: -
V gene: TRBV9
clone size: -
J gene: TRBJ2-1
CDR3 DNA: TGTGCCAGCAGCGTAGTAGTCCATGAGCAGTTCTTC
CDR3 protein: CASSVVVHEQFF

D gene: TRBD1
V gene: TRBV19
clone size: -
J gene: TRBJ1-3
CDR3 DNA: TGTGCCAGTAGTCTCCGGACAGGGGGAACTGGAAACACCATATATTTT
CDR3 protein: CASSLRTGGTGNTIYF

D gene: -
V gene: TRBV29-1
clone size: -
J gene: TRBJ1-4
CDR3 DNA: TGCAGCGTTCGGTCCGTAAGTGAAAAACTGTTTTTT
CDR3 protein: CSVRSVSEKLFF

D gene: -
V gene: TRBV6-2/TRBV6-3
clone size: once
J gene: TRBJ1-1
CDR3 DNA: TGTGCCAGCAGTTACTTCGGGAACACTGAAGCTTTCTTT
CDR3 protein: CASSYFGNTEAFF

D gene: TRBD1
V gene: TRBV5-4
clone size: -
J gene: TRBJ1-2
CDR3 DNA: TGTGCCAGCAGCGACGCGACAGGGTATGGCTACACCTTC
CDR3 protein: CASSDATGYGYTF

D gene: TRBD2
V gene: TRBV6-5
clone size: -
J gene: TRBJ2-1
CDR3 DNA: TGTGCCAGCCGGGCGGGGGGGCACGGGGATGAGCAGTTCTTC
CDR3 protein: CASRAGGHGDEQFF

D gene: -
V gene: TRBV5-4
clone size: -
J gene: TRBJ2-1
CDR3 DNA: TGTGCCAGCAAGGGCGGGGTTTCATACAATGAGCAGTTCTTC
CDR3 protein: CASKGGVSYNEQFF

D gene: -
V gene: TRBV12-5
clone size: -
J gene: TRBJ2-2
CDR3 DNA: TGTGCTAGTGGTTGGGGGCAGGGTTTCGGCACCGGGGAGCTGTTTTTT
CDR3 protein: CASGWGQGFGTGELFF

D gene: -
V gene: TRBV19
clone size: -
J gene: TRBJ1-5
CDR3 DNA: TGTGCCAGTAGTATGAAGGGAGGGTGGCAGCCCCAGCATTTT
CDR3 protein: CASSMKGGWQPQHF

D gene: -
V gene: TRBV5-4
clone size: -
J gene: TRBJ1-1
CDR3 DNA: TGTGCCAGCAGCGGCGGAATGAACACTGAAGCTTTCTTT
CDR3 protein: CASSGGMNTEAFF

D gene: TRBD1
V gene: TRBV6-2/TRBV6-3
clone size: -
J gene: TRBJ1-2
CDR3 DNA: TGTGCCAGCCGCCTCGAGGGGGCAAACGGCTACACCTTC
CDR3 protein: CASRLEGANGYTF

D gene: TRBD2
V gene: TRBV6-2/TRBV6-3
clone size: -
J gene: TRBJ2-1
CDR3 DNA: TGTGCCAGCAGTTTCCGGGGGGGCCTCGATGAGCAGTTCTTC
CDR3 protein: CASSFRGGLDEQFF

D gene: -
V gene: TRBV9
clone size: -
J gene: TRBJ1-5
CDR3 DNA: TGTGCCAGCAGCGTAGGTTGGCAGGCCGACCAGCCCCAGCATTTT
CDR3 protein: CASSVGWQADQPQHF

D gene: -
V gene: TRBV4-2
clone size: -
J gene: TRBJ1-1
CDR3 DNA: TGTGCCAGCACCCGAGGCGAAGGTAGGACTGAAGCTTTCTTT
CDR3 protein: CASTRGEGRTEAFF

D gene: -
V gene: TRBV9
clone size: -
J gene: TRBJ2-2
CDR3 DNA: TGTGCCAGCAGCCCACGAGGGAACTCTAACACCGGGGAGCTGTTTTTT
CDR3 protein: CASSPRGNSNTGELFF

D gene: -
V gene: TRBV7-8
clone size: -
J gene: TRBJ1-1
CDR3 DNA: TGTGCCAGCAGCTTAGGGACAAGGGGGAAGACTGAAGCTTTCTTT
CDR3 protein: CASSLGTRGKTEAFF

D gene: -
V gene: TRBV3-1/TRBV3-2
clone size: -
J gene: TRBJ2-7
CDR3 DNA: TGTGCCAGCAGCCACAACAGGGACTACGAGCAGTACTTC
CDR3 protein: CASSHNRDYEQYF

D gene: -
V gene: TRBV7-6
clone size: -
J gene: TRBJ2-3
CDR3 DNA: TGTGCCAGCAGCTCCGCCGGTAGCGGCACAGATACGCAGTATTTT
CDR3 protein: CASSSAGSGTDTQYF

D gene: TRBD1
V gene: TRBV18
clone size: -
J gene: TRBJ1-2
CDR3 DNA: TGTGCCAGCTCATTAGAGACGCCGGGACAGGACTATGGCTACACCTTC
CDR3 protein: CASSLETPGQDYGYTF

D gene: TRBD1
V gene: TRBV7-8
clone size: -
J gene: TRBJ1-1
CDR3 DNA: TGTGCCAGCAGCTTTTCGACAGGGGCATCAAACACTGAAGCTTTCTTT
CDR3 protein: CASSFSTGASNTEAFF

D gene: TRBD1
V gene: TRBV5-1
clone size: -
J gene: TRBJ2-1
CDR3 DNA: TGCGCCAGCAGGGGGGACAGGGAGTACAATGAGCAGTTCTTC
CDR3 protein: CASRGDREYNEQFF

D gene: -
V gene: TRBV21-1
clone size: once
J gene: TRBJ1-4
CDR3 DNA: TGTGCCAGCAGCAAAGAACGCAGGGTAGACGAAAAACTGTTTTTT
CDR3 protein: CASSKERRVDEKLFF

D gene: -
V gene: TRBV6-1
clone size: -
J gene: TRBJ2-7
CDR3 DNA: TGTGCCAGCAGTGACGTCTACGAGCAGTACTTC
CDR3 protein: CASSDVYEQYF

D gene: TRBD2
V gene: TRBV6-2/TRBV6-3
clone size: -
J gene: TRBJ2-1
CDR3 DNA: TGTGCCAGCAGTTTCTCCGGGACTAGCTTAAATGAGCAGTTCTTC
CDR3 protein: CASSFSGTSLNEQFF

D gene: TRBD1
V gene: TRBV30
clone size: -
J gene: TRBJ1-2
CDR3 DNA: TGTGCCTGGACTAGCAGGGGGCGCGACTATGGCTACACCTTC
CDR3 protein: CAWTSRGRDYGYTF

D gene: -
V gene: TRBV5-6
clone size: -
J gene: TRBJ1-2
CDR3 DNA: TGTGCCAGCAGCTTGGTTCAGGGGATCTATGGCTACACCTTC
CDR3 protein: CASSLVQGIYGYTF

D gene: TRBD2
V gene: TRBV7-3
clone size: once
J gene: TRBJ2-3
CDR3 DNA: TGTGCCAGCAGCTTATCGGGGGGGACCACAGATACGCAGTATTTT
CDR3 protein: CASSLSGGTTDTQYF

D gene: -
V gene: TRBV7-3
clone size: -
J gene: TRBJ2-2
CDR3 DNA: TGTGCCAGCAGCTCCCAGATCACCGGGGAGCTGTTTTTT
CDR3 protein: CASSSQITGELFF

D gene: TRBD2
V gene: TRBV19
clone size: -
J gene: TRBJ2-5
CDR3 DNA: TGTGCCAGTACTCGAACTAGCGGTCAAGAGACCCAGTACTTC
CDR3 protein: CASTRTSGQETQYF